What follows is one T cell receptor (beta chain) and its context. Antigen unknown. The PCR contained 60 Vbeta and 13 Jbeta primers. The protocol was immunoSEQ multiplex PCR, while the TCRdb copy is restricted to in-frame clones and leaves out a portion. The table shows hundreds of thousands of clones, with around 80% occurring only once. The data belong to a study of cytomegalovirus exposure and HLA in healthy donors. Study-level findings and limits: The authors assumed roughly uniform sequencing depth across donors for presence/absence analyses.

The CDR3 has 15 residues. Per the germline V gene, CDR1 is WSHSY and CDR2 is SAAADI. Deletions cut 6 bases from V and 6 bases from J, with 20 bases between. This receptor was obtained from a man aged 35 to 55 in good health and CMV-seronegative. The sequencing input was PBMCs. V gene TRBV10-2 combines with J gene TRBJ1-2; a weak D match, TRBD1 (5 bases). The CDR3 region is CASRADIAKFDGYTF. The CDR3 DNA sequence: TGCGCCAGCAGGGCGGACATAGCCAAATTTGATGGCTACACCTTC.